The 26 T cell receptor beta chains reported below all come from one sample, sequenced in a study of CD8 T cells in ankylosing spondylitis. MiXCR, applied by TCRdb to the 5' RACE reads, yields one record per CDR3 protein. The data hold about 220,000 distinct CDR3 sequences, with under 12% observed a single time. Sequencing input: blood, either unsorted or a sorted T cell fraction (not recorded which). The receptors here all came from a male donor with ankylosing spondylitis or in good health (not recorded which).

This clonotype was counted at least ten times. The chain combines TRBV6-6 with TRBJ2-5; D is ambiguous. CDR3 length equals 11 residues. V was cut by 6 bases and J by 2 bases, with 4 bases left in between. Germline V gene lookup returns CDR1 MNHNY and CDR2 SVGAGI (reference sequence). In DNA, the CDR3 is TGTGCCAGCAGCGAACAAGAGACCCAGTACTTC. It specifies CASSEQETQYF.

This clonotype showed up many times. The rearrangement joins TRBV12-3 or TRBV12-4 to TRBJ1-3; no firm D call. V lost 8 bases and J lost 0, with 11 bases in between. The CDR3 runs to 14 residues. The CDR3 region is CASRSWSSGNTIYF. The CDR3, as DNA: TGTGCCAGCCGTTCCTGGAGCTCTGGAAACACCATATATTTT.

This clonotype was recorded at least ten times. The rearrangement links TRBV2 to TRBJ2-3; D unclear. The CDR3 has 14 residues. V was cut by 5 bases and J by 4 bases, with 13 bases left in between. Germline-derived CDR1 and CDR2 are SNHLY and FYNNEI. CDR3 sequence (DNA): TGTGCCAGCAGTATCGACGGTTCACCAGATACGCAGTATTTT. This sequence encodes CASSIDGSPDTQYF. Combining the CDR3 with reference TRBV2 and TRBJ2-3 gives the whole variable domain EPEVTQTPSHQVTQMGQEVILRCVPISNHLYFYWYRQILGQKVEFLVSFYNNEISEKSEIFDDQFSVERPDGSNFTLKIRSTKLEDSAMYFCASSIDGSPDTQYFGPGTRLTVL.

This clonotype was seen more than once but under ten times. The germline gene is not matched at one end of the junction; a read error may be the cause. The chain joins TRBV7-2 to TRBJ2-7; a possible D gene is TRBD1 (8 bases). CDR3 length: 15 amino acids. Germline V lookup: CDR1 SGHTA, CDR2 FQGNSA. CDR3 in amino acids: CASSLAAGGVYEQYF. CDR3 bases: TGTGCCAGCAGCCTAGCGGCAGGGGGCGTCTACGAGCAGTACTTC.

This clonotype was observed a handful of times. The V call is TRBV5-1, the J call TRBJ2-5; TRBD2 aligns across 10 bases. CDR3 size: 17 residues. The V segment lost 6 bases and the J segment 4 bases; nucleotides outside the gene matches: 15. Germline V gene data show CDR1 as SGHRS and CDR2 as YFSETQ. The CDR3 bases are TGCGCCAGCACAGAAAGCGGGGGGGCCGAGGTAGGAGAGACCCAGTACTTC. Residues: CASTESGGAEVGETQYF.

This clonotype was recorded a few times. The CDR3 region is CSARGTQGGSTEAFF. The DNA for the CDR3 is TGCAGTGCTCGGGGGACGCAGGGGGGGAGCACTGAAGCTTTCTTT. The V gene is TRBV20-1, the J gene TRBJ1-1, with 7 bases fitting TRBD1. CDR1 and CDR2 (germline): DFQATT, SNEGSKA (reference sequence). This CDR3 is 15 amino acids long. The J segment lost 4 bases and the V segment lost 5 bases, leaving 13 bases of the junction unmatched.

This clonotype was seen repeatedly, ten times or more. The CDR3 protein is CSARDGQELIGDIQYF. CDR3 bases: TGCAGTGCTAGAGATGGACAAGAGTTAATAGGTGACATTCAGTACTTC. The chain has TRBV20-1 and TRBJ2-4, with D tentatively TRBD1 (5 bases). Per the germline V gene, CDR1 is DFQATT and CDR2 is SNEGSKA (reference sequence). The CDR3 is made up of 16 amino acids. V was pared by 0 bases and J by 8 bases, with 20 bases between.

This clonotype was detected a few times. Its ends do not fully match the called genes, so a read error is possible. V and J are TRBV5-1 and TRBJ2-2, with a weak D call TRBD1 (6 bases). Per germline, CDR1 SGHRS and CDR2 YFSETQ. The CDR3 length is 16 residues. CDR3 bases: TGCGCCAGCAGTTTGGGACACAACCTCATCGCCGGGGAGCTGTTTTTT. Encoded protein: CASSLGHNLIAGELFF.

In its sample, this clonotype was seen many times. The chain combines TRBV25-1 with TRBJ1-2; D may be TRBD1 (5 bases). V dropped 7 bases and J dropped 8 bases, with 26 bases sitting between them. Germline values: CDR1 MGHDK, CDR2 SYGVNS. The CDR3 has 16 amino acids. DNA for the CDR3: TGTGCCAGCAAAGGGGCCCCCGGACAAAAGGTTCCAGGCTACACCTTC. Translating it yields CASKGAPGQKVPGYTF.

This clonotype was seen many times. The chain carries TRBV5-1 and TRBJ1-2, with 7 bases fitting TRBD1. V lost 2 bases to trimming and J lost 1 base; unmatched junction nucleotides: 8. The CDR3 is 16 amino acids. Germline lookup yields CDR1 SGHRS and CDR2 YFSETQ. The CDR3 DNA reads TGCGCCAGCAGCTTCCGACCGGGACAGAGTAACTATGGCTACACCTTC. Translation: CASSFRPGQSNYGYTF.

J is TRBJ1-3 and V is TRBV3-1; possibly TRBD1 for D (5 bases). With 0 bases removed from V and 5 bases from J, the gap between germline ends came to 17 bases. Per germline, CDR1 LGHDT and CDR2 YNNKEL (reference sequence). CDR3 length: 17 amino acids. CDR3 nucleotides: TGTGCCAGCAGCCAAGATTCCGGGGGTTTACATAGAAACACCATATATTTT. Protein: CASSQDSGGLHRNTIYF.

A few counts support this clonotype. This chain uses TRBV28 with TRBJ2-1; the match to TRBD2 covers 7 bases. This CDR3 contains 16 residues. Germline-derived CDR1 and CDR2 are MDHEN and SYDVKM. V was clipped by 6 bases and J by 8 bases; unmatched bases: 16. The CDR3 region has the DNA TGTGCCAGCAGCCCCCGCCGGGACTACCCCTTCTATGAGCAGTTCTTC. Translation gives CASSPRRDYPFYEQFF.

This clonotype has at least ten counts. The gene calls are TRBV7-2 and TRBJ2-7; TRBD1 might be the D (6 bases). Trimming left V 5 bases short and J 7 bases short, with 24 bases between. In germline, CDR1 is SGHTA, CDR2 FQGNSA. The CDR3 totals 16 residues. The CDR3 bases are TGTGCCAGCAGCCCACGACCGGGACACCTCCCAGAGGAGCAGTACTTC. Translating it yields CASSPRPGHLPEEQYF.

This clonotype appeared a few times. Sequence at one end of the junction differs from germline and may be a read error. This chain connects TRBV5-1 to TRBJ2-1, with 9 bases lining up with TRBD2. The CDR3 sequence is 15 residues long. Looked up from germline, CDR1 is SGHRS and CDR2 is YFSETQ. DNA of the CDR3: TGCGCCAGCACCTTGCCGCTAGCGGGGTCCAATGAGCAGTTCTTC. Its translation is CASTLPLAGSNEQFF.

In its sample, this clonotype was seen once. J is TRBJ2-1 and V is TRBV20-1; 7 bases map to TRBD2. CDR3 length equals 15 residues. Germline CDR1 DFQATT, CDR2 SNEGSKA (reference sequence). V trimming: 5 bases; J trimming: 4 bases; junction bases outside the gene matches: 11. The CDR3 DNA reads TGCAGTGCTCTTTCCGGGGAGGGTGCATACAATGAGCAGTTCTTC. This codes for CSALSGEGAYNEQFF.

With regard to this clonotype: At one end, the junction sequence differs from germline, possibly due to a read error. V and J are TRBV11-1 and TRBJ2-7; the D call may be TRBD1 or TRBD2 (5 bases each). Germline CDR1 is SGHAT and CDR2 is FQDESV (reference sequence). The CDR3 is made up of 18 amino acids. The CDR3 coding sequence is TGTGCCAGCCTTCCACAGCGGACAAACTCCGTGGGCTCCTACGAGCAGCACTTC. Its translation is CASLPQRTNSVGSYEQHF.

This clonotype was detected many times. V and J are TRBV7-2 and TRBJ1-6; tentative D call: TRBD1 (5 bases). CDR3 size: 15 residues. From germline, CDR1 is SGHTA and CDR2 FQGNSA. Trimming removed 4 bases at V and 5 bases at J, with 12 bases between. The CDR3 region is CASSSRQQDNSPLHF. The DNA of the CDR3 is TGTGCCAGCAGCTCTCGACAGCAAGATAATTCACCCCTCCACTTT.

This clonotype occurred many times. The genes are TRBV12-3 or TRBV12-4 and TRBJ1-5; 11 nucleotides agree with TRBD1. The CDR3 extends over 14 amino acids. The V and J ends lost 6 bases and 6 bases, in that order; junction bases with no gene match: 4. The CDR3 spells CASSYGTGGQPQHF. DNA for the CDR3: TGTGCCAGCAGCTATGGGACAGGGGGTCAGCCCCAGCATTTT.

As to this clonotype: A much larger clonotype is one base distant, so this may be a read error. This chain joins TRBV7-9 and TRBJ1-2; perhaps TRBD1 as D (6 bases). The length of the CDR3 is 14 residues. Germline assignment: CDR1 SEHNR and CDR2 FQNEAQ (reference sequence). V gave up 1 base and J gave up 8 bases, with 14 bases separating them. CDR3 bases: TGTGCCAGCAGCTTAGACGGGGGCGGGGGCGGCTACACCTTC. Translated, it gives CASSLDGGGGGYTF.

This chain links TRBV12-3 or TRBV12-4 with TRBJ1-1; TRBD1 agrees at 9 bases. This CDR3 has 14 amino acids. V shed 6 bases and J 6 bases; nucleotides not matched to a gene: 8. This CDR3 is CASSPTGGLSEAFF. The CDR3 DNA sequence: TGTGCCAGCAGCCCGACAGGGGGACTGTCTGAAGCTTTCTTT.

In its sample, this clonotype was seen many times. The chain combines TRBV12-3 or TRBV12-4 with TRBJ2-5; 12 bases map to TRBD2. The CDR3 extends over 15 amino acids. J lost 5 bases, V lost 6 bases, and 7 bases had no gene match. The CDR3 spells CASSLLAGGGETQYF. The DNA of the CDR3 is TGTGCCAGCAGCCTACTAGCGGGGGGAGGTGAGACCCAGTACTTC.

In regard to this clonotype: This may stem from a read error, because a much larger clone lies one nucleotide away. Here the CDR3 reads CASSLEEFTDTQYF. CDR3 nucleotides: TGCGCCAGCAGCTTGGAGGAGTTCACAGATACGCAGTATTTT. The chain carries TRBV5-1 and TRBJ2-3, with D uncertain. V lost 0 bases and J lost 2, with 7 bases in between. Per the germline V gene, CDR1 is SGHRS and CDR2 is YFSETQ. This CDR3 spans 14 amino acids.

In its sample, this clonotype was seen many times. This chain links TRBV7-2 with TRBJ1-4; the D is unclear. V was trimmed by 1 base and J by 8 bases, leaving 11 bases between them. CDR1 is SGHTA, CDR2 FQGNSA, per germline. The CDR3 has 14 residues. The CDR3 DNA reads TGTGCCAGCAGCTTAGAGGTCACAAGGGAAAAACTGTTTTTT. Its translation: CASSLEVTREKLFF. Full variable domain (outside the CDR3, taken from reference TRBV7-2 and TRBJ1-4): GAGVSQSPSNKVTEKGKDVELRCDPISGHTALYWYRQSLGQGLEFLIYFQGNSAPDKSGLPSDRFSAERTGGSVSTLTIQRTQQEDSAVYLCASSLEVTREKLFFGSGTQLSVL.

The sample holds many counts of this clonotype. The chain couples TRBV7-9 to TRBJ1-5; D not certain. Germline V lookup: CDR1 SEHNR, CDR2 FQNEAQ (reference sequence). V was clipped by 1 base and J by 3 bases, with 7 bases between them. This CDR3 region has 14 residues. DNA for the CDR3: TGTGCCAGCAGCTTAGTTGGGGTCAATCAGCCCCAGCATTTT. This encodes CASSLVGVNQPQHF. Complete variable domain (other parts from reference TRBV7-9 and TRBJ1-5): DTGVSQNPRHKITKRGQNVTFRCDPISEHNRLYWYRQTLGQGPEFLTYFQNEAQLEKSRLLSDRFSAERPKGSFSTLEIQRTEQGDSAMYLCASSLVGVNQPQHFGDGTRLSIL.

V usage is TRBV3-1 and J usage is TRBJ2-3, with TRBD1 matching over 10 bases. This CDR3 contains 16 residues. Unmatched junction bases numbered 7, after V lost 5 bases and J lost 2 bases. CDR1 is LGHDT and CDR2 is YNNKEL in the germline V gene (reference sequence). In DNA, the CDR3 is TGTGCCAGCAGCTACCGGACAGGGGGGTCCACAGATACGCAGTATTTT. Protein sequence: CASSYRTGGSTDTQYF.

This clonotype occurred many times. The chain uses TRBV7-6 and TRBJ2-5, with 8 bases aligning to TRBD1. The CDR3 spans 15 residues. J gave up 4 bases and V 3 bases, and 7 bases lay outside the gene matches. Per the germline V gene, CDR1 is SGHVS and CDR2 is FNYEAQ. CDR3 amino acids: CASSFLDRVGETQYF. In DNA form, the CDR3 reads TGTGCCAGCAGCTTTCTGGACAGGGTTGGAGAGACCCAGTACTTC.